This T cell receptor beta chain was found in a study of cytomegalovirus exposure and HLA in healthy donors. V was shortened by 4 bases and J by 6 bases, with 13 bases between the two germline ends. Germline V gene sequence: CDR1 SGHNT, CDR2 YYREEE (reference sequence). The CDR3 extends over 13 amino acids. Study results and limitations: More clonal expansion characterized HLA-associated TCR beta chains than equally common others in a later analysis. Testing in vitro showed a few CMV-associated chains specific for CMV antigens. Association with HLA alleles at 0.05 false discovery rate was found for 15,000 or so TCR beta sequences in a later analysis.

Details on this clone: The antigen is unknown.

In the PCR, 60 Vbeta and 13 Jbeta primers were used. The table came from immunoSEQ multiplex PCR; TCRdb's copy has only in-frame clones and leaves some out. Among around 230,000 clones, approximately 81% were seen once, and the ten largest hold 0.2% to 0.25%. The material sequenced was PBMCs. The origin of this receptor is a girl aged 2-9 years in good health and CMV-seronegative. The chain has TRBV5-4 and TRBJ1-2, with D perhaps TRBD1 (5 bases). This chain's CDR3 is CASSRYQGHGYTF. The CDR3 DNA reads as TGTGCCAGCAGCCGGTATCAGGGCCATGGCTACACCTTC.